This T cell receptor beta chain was found in a study of T-cell memory formation after mild COVID-19. General observations from the study: Chiefly within CM and EM were the contracting CD4+ clones; CD8+ ones were within EMRA.

This clonotype was recorded a few times. Its antigen is still unknown. TCRdb used MiXCR to reprocess the 5' RACE reads, holding one entry per CDR3 protein. The repertoire holds about 180,000 distinct CDR3 sequences, around 15% seen once, with more than 2% in the top ten. The sequence came from an adult woman who had mild COVID-19 (a few samples of this study predate the infection). Cell type and time point are not known. Sequencing was performed on PBMCs or a T cell subset sorted from them (not recorded which).

CDR3 loop: CASWDWNTEAFF. The DNA for the CDR3 is TGTGCCAGTTGGGACTGGAACACTGAAGCTTTCTTT. The chain recombines TRBV19 with TRBJ1-1; D is possibly TRBD1 (5 bases). Germline V gene data show CDR1 as LNHDA and CDR2 as SQIVND (reference sequence). The CDR3 totals 12 residues. V gave up 8 bases and J gave up 1 base, with 8 bases separating them. Complete variable domain (other parts from reference TRBV19 and TRBJ1-1): DGGITQSPKYLFRKEGQNVTLSCEQNLNHDAMYWYRQDPGQGLRLIYYSQIVNDFQKGDIAEGYSVSREKKESFPLTVTSAQKNPTAFYLCASWDWNTEAFFGQGTRLTVV.